These 18 T cell receptor beta chains were all obtained from the same sample, sequenced in a study of beta chain features in type 1 diabetes. Study-level findings and limits: Patients with Type 1 diabetes showed moderately but significantly shorter TCRB CDR3s in all four CD4+ subsets.

The isolated RNA, all of it, was reverse transcribed, so expressed TCRB transcripts were what got sequenced. The method was immunoSEQ multiplex PCR; TCRdb's version includes in-frame clones alone and lacks a portion of them. Here the sample spans about 700,000 clones, over 10% being singletons. These receptors' antigens are unknown. Sequenced: naive CD4+ T cells from blood. These receptors were obtained from a man between 18 and 29 years old with type 1 diabetes.

This clone was picked up a small number of times. The rearrangement uses TRBV11-2 and TRBJ2-5, with D unclear. V lost 5 bases to trimming and J lost 4 bases, with 5 bases between them. This CDR3 spans 11 amino acids. The germline CDR1 and CDR2 sequences are SGHAT and FQNNGV. CDR3 sequence (DNA): TGTGCCAGCAGCCCGATAGAGACCCAGTACTTC. As protein: CASSPIETQYF.

This chain joins TRBV27 and TRBJ2-3; D is unclear. With 11 bases removed from V and 2 bases from J, the gap between germline ends came to 11 bases. Per germline, CDR1 MNHEY and CDR2 SMNVEV (reference sequence). The CDR3 is 12 residues long. The CDR3 bases are TGTGCCGGGCAGCTCTTCACAGATACGCAGTATTTT. This encodes CAGQLFTDTQYF.

The chain has TRBV7-2 and TRBJ2-7; D gene unclear. V dropped 0 bases and J dropped 1 base, with 4 bases sitting between them. Germline V CDR1 and CDR2: SGHTA, FQGNSA. CDR3 length: 13 residues. This CDR3 is CASSLARSYEQYF. The CDR3 region has the DNA TGTGCCAGCAGCTTAGCGCGGTCCTACGAGCAGTACTTC.

V and J are TRBV19 and TRBJ2-5, with D tentatively TRBD1 (6 bases). The CDR3 is 16 residues long. V lost 5 bases and J 0 bases, leaving 16 bases between the germline ends. Germline loops: CDR1 LNHDA, CDR2 SQIVND (reference sequence). Here the CDR3 DNA reads TGTGCCAGTAGTGGACCGGGACACTTGTACCAAGAGACCCAGTACTTC. Translating gives CASSGPGHLYQETQYF.

The V call is TRBV14, the J call TRBJ2-1; 13 bases agree with TRBD2. V lost 4 bases, J lost 2 bases, and 5 bases stayed unmatched. The CDR3 consists of 17 residues. CDR1 and CDR2 (germline): SGHDN, FVKESK. CDR3 DNA sequence: TGTGCCAGCAGCCGCCGACTAGCGGGGGGACCCTACAATGAGCAGTTCTTC. Its translation: CASSRRLAGGPYNEQFF. Combining the CDR3 with reference TRBV14 and TRBJ2-1 gives the whole variable domain EAGVTQFPSHSVIEKGQTVTLRCDPISGHDNLYWYRRVMGKEIKFLLHFVKESKQDESGMPNNRFLAERTGGTYSTLKVQPAELEDSGVYFCASSRRLAGGPYNEQFFGPGTRLTVL.

The chain combines TRBV18 with TRBJ1-1; the D gene is possibly TRBD1 (5 bases). CDR3 size: 14 residues. In germline, CDR1 is KGHSH, CDR2 LQKENI. V lost 8 bases and J lost 1, with 14 bases in between. This CDR3 is CASDRGEANTEAFF. The CDR3 coding sequence is TGTGCCAGCGACCGGGGGGAGGCGAACACTGAAGCTTTCTTT.

This clone was recorded a few times. This chain connects TRBV5-1 to TRBJ2-7; a possible D gene is TRBD1 (5 bases). This CDR3 is built from 14 residues. The V end lost 3 bases, the J end lost 2 bases, and 12 bases lay between the germline ends. The germline CDR1 and CDR2 sequences are SGHRS and YFSETQ. DNA of the CDR3: TGCGCCAGCAGCTGGCGCGAAGGGGCCTACGAGCAGTACTTC. This translates into CASSWREGAYEQYF.

There are a few counts of this clone. The chain carries TRBV7-8 and TRBJ2-5, with D perhaps assigned TRBD1 or TRBD2 (5 bases each). The CDR3 runs to 15 residues. From germline, CDR1 is SGHVS and CDR2 FQNEAQ. V was shortened by 1 base and J by 3 bases, with 12 bases between the two germline ends. This CDR3 reads CASSLGGTLEETQYF. CDR3 DNA sequence: TGTGCCAGCAGCTTAGGGGGGACGCTCGAAGAGACCCAGTACTTC.

This clone was detected a few times. J is TRBJ2-4 and V is TRBV30; D may be TRBD1 (6 bases). V lost 5 bases and J lost 5, with 10 bases in between. CDR1 and CDR2 (germline): GTSNPN, SVGIG (reference sequence). The length of the CDR3 is 12 residues. The CDR3 spells CAWGGQENIQYF. In DNA, the CDR3 is TGTGCCTGGGGGGGACAAGAAAACATTCAGTACTTC.

The genes are TRBV2 and TRBJ1-4; a weak D match, TRBD1 (5 bases). CDR1 is SNHLY and CDR2 is FYNNEI in the germline V gene. V was trimmed by 6 bases and J by 0 bases, leaving 11 bases between them. This CDR3 region has 15 residues. The DNA for the CDR3 is TGTGCCAGCAGATTCCAGGGCGCAACTAATGAAAAACTGTTTTTT. Translated: CASRFQGATNEKLFF.

This clone was seen only a few times. This sequence joins TRBV7-6 and TRBJ1-5; 12 nucleotides align to TRBD1. After removal of 5 bases from V and 6 bases from J, the junction contained 8 bases not matched to a gene. The CDR3 contains 16 residues. CDR1 is SGHVS and CDR2 is FNYEAQ in the germline V gene. CDR3 bases: TGTGCCAGCAGCCTTGGGGACAGGGGGCTCGGTCAGCCCCAGCATTTT. Its protein product is CASSLGDRGLGQPQHF. Looking up the rest from reference TRBV7-6 and TRBJ1-5 gives the full variable domain: GAGVSQSPRYKVTKRGQDVALRCDPISGHVSLYWYRQALGQGPEFLTYFNYEAQQDKSGLPNDRFSAERPEGSISTLTIQRTEQRDSAMYRCASSLGDRGLGQPQHFGDGTRLSIL.

This clone came up a few times. The same CDR3 can be traced to other DNA sequences in this sample. The CDR3 region is CAWGGQDNQPQHF. As DNA, the CDR3 is TGTGCCTGGGGAGGACAAGACAATCAGCCCCAGCATTTT. V gene TRBV30 combines with J gene TRBJ1-5, with D maybe TRBD1 (5 bases). Germline CDR1 GTSNPN, CDR2 SVGIG (reference sequence). This CDR3 has 13 amino acids. The V end was cut by 5 bases, the J end by 3 bases, with 11 bases between.

The table lists this clone with a few counts. The rearrangement links TRBV18 to TRBJ2-7; D is possibly TRBD2 (6 bases). Deletions cut 1 base from V and 3 bases from J, with 13 bases between. There are 15 residues in the CDR3. The V gene's germline CDR1 is KGHSH and CDR2 LQKENI. CDR3: CASSPQGIGSYEQYF. Written as DNA, the CDR3 is TGTGCCAGCTCACCACAAGGGATCGGGAGCTACGAGCAGTACTTC.

This CDR3 reads CAWSSGLGSLEQYF. CDR3 nucleotide sequence: TGTGCCTGGAGTTCGGGACTAGGGTCTCTCGAGCAGTACTTC. The genes are TRBV30 and TRBJ2-7; the match to TRBD2 covers 8 bases. In germline, CDR1 is GTSNPN, CDR2 SVGIG (reference sequence). V shed 2 bases, J shed 6 bases, and the junction held 9 bases outside the gene matches. The CDR3 extends over 14 amino acids.

The gene calls are TRBV7-2 and TRBJ2-7; either TRBD1 or TRBD2 may supply D (5 bases each). This CDR3 is 15 amino acids long. The V gene's germline CDR1 is SGHTA and CDR2 FQGNSA. The V end lost 1 base, the J end lost 0 bases, and 10 bases lay between the germline ends. CDR3 nucleotides: TGTGCCAGCAGCTTAGGGGACGTACTCTCCTACGAGCAGTACTTC. Encoded protein: CASSLGDVLSYEQYF.

The CDR3 nucleotides read TGTGCCAGCGGAGGGACAGGCGGGACCTACGAGCAGTACTTC. Encoded protein: CASGGTGGTYEQYF. The J gene is TRBJ2-7, the V gene TRBV7-9; 8 positions match TRBD1. The CDR3 sequence is 14 residues long. Germline CDR1 and CDR2: SEHNR and FQNEAQ (reference sequence). Trimming cost V 8 bases and J 2 bases; bases outside gene matches: 8.

CDR3 protein: CSCDGGATDTQYF. CDR3 nucleotides: TGCAGCTGCGACGGGGGGGCAACAGATACGCAGTATTTT. J is TRBJ2-3 and V is TRBV29-1; 8 positions match TRBD2. The CDR3 is 13 amino acids. Germline-derived CDR1 and CDR2 are SQVTM and ANQGSEA. J was trimmed by 3 bases and V by 8 bases; bases with no gene match: 7.

The V call is TRBV5-1, the J call TRBJ1-1, with TRBD1 matching 10 bases. CDR3 length equals 13 residues. CDR1 and CDR2 from the germline V gene are SGHRS and YFSETQ. The trim removed 5 bases at V and 5 bases at J, leaving 3 bases unmatched. The CDR3 reads CASSRDRGTEAFF. DNA of the CDR3: TGCGCCAGCAGTCGGGACAGGGGTACTGAAGCTTTCTTT.